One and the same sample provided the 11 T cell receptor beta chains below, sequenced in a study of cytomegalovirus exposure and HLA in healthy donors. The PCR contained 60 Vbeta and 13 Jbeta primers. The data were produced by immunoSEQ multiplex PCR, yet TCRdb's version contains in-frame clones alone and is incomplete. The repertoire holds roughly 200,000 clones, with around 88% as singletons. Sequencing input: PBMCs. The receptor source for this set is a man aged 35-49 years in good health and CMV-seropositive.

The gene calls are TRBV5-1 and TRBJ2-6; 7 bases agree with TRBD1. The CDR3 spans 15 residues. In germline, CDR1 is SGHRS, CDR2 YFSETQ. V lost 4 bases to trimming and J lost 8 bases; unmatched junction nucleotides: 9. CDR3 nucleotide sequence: TGCGCCAGCAGCGTTGCCGGGACAGCCACCAACGTCCTGACTTTC. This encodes CASSVAGTATNVLTF.

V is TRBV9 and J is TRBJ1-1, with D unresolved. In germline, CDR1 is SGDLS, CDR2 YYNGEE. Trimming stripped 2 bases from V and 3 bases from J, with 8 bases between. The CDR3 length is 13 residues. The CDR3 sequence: CASSVSGYTEAFF. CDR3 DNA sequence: TGTGCCAGCAGCGTCTCGGGTTACACTGAAGCTTTCTTT.

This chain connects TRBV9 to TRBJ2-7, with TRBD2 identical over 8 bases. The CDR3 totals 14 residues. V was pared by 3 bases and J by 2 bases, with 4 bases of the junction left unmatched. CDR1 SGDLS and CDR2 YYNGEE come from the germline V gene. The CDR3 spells CASSATSDPYEQYF. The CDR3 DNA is TGTGCCAGCAGCGCGACTAGCGATCCCTACGAGCAGTACTTC.

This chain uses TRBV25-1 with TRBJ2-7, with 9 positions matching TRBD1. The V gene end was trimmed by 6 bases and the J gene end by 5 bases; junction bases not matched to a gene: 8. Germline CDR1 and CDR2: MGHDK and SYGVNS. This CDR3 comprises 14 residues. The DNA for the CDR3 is TGTGCCAGCAGGGAGACAGGGGGAGGCCACGAGCAGTACTTC. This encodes CASRETGGGHEQYF.

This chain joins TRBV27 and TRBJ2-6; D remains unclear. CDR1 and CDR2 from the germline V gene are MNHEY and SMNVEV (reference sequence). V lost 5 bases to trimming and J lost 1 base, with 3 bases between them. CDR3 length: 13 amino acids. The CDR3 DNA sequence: TGTGCCAGCAGTCCGTCTGGGGCCAACGTCCTGACTTTC. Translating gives CASSPSGANVLTF.

CDR3: CASRPSSSDTQYF. The CDR3 DNA reads TGTGCCAGCAGACCTTCAAGCTCAGATACGCAGTATTTT. The J gene is TRBJ2-3, the V gene TRBV5-4; no clear D gene. CDR1 is SGHNT, CDR2 YYREEE, per germline (reference sequence). With 5 bases removed from V and 4 bases from J, the gap between germline ends came to 11 bases. The CDR3 has 13 residues.

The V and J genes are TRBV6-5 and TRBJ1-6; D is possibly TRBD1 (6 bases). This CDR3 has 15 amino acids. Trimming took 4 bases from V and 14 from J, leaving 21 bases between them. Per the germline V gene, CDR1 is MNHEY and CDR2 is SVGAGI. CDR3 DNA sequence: TGTGCCAGCAGTTTCTTTCAGGGGCCCCGTTCGACCCTCCACTTT. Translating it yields CASSFFQGPRSTLHF.

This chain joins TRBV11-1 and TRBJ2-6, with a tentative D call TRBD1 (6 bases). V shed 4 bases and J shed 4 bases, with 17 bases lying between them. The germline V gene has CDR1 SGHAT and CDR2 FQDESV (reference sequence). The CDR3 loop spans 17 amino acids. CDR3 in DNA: TGTGCCAGCAGCTCGAGAACAGGGATCCTCGGGGCCAACGTCCTGACTTTC. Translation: CASSSRTGILGANVLTF. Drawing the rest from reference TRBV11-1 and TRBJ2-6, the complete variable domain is EAEVAQSPRYKITEKSQAVAFWCDPISGHATLYWYRQILGQGPELLVQFQDESVVDDSQLPKDRFSAERLKGVDSTLKIQPAELGDSAMYLCASSSRTGILGANVLTFGAGSRLTVL.

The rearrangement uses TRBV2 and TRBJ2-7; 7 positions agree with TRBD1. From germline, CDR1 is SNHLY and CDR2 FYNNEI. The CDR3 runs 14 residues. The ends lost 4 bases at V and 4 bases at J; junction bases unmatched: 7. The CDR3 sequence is CASSVSRGPYEQYF. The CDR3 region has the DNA TGTGCCAGCAGTGTATCGAGGGGGCCGTACGAGCAGTACTTC.

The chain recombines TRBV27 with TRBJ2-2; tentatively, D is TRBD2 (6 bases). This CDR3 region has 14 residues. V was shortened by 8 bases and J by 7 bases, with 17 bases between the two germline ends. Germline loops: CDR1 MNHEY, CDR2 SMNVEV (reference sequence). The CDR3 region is CASCWGTGVGELFF. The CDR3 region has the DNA TGTGCCAGCTGCTGGGGGACGGGGGTCGGGGAGCTGTTTTTT.

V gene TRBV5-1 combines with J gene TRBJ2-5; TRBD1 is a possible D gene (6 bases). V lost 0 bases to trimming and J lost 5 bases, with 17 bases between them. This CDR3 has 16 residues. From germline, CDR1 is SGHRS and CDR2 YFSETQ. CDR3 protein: CASSLVAGVAQETQYF. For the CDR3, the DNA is TGCGCCAGCAGCTTGGTGGCAGGGGTAGCCCAGGAGACCCAGTACTTC.